These T cell receptor beta chains were read from a single sample in a study of glioma-infiltrating T cells. One entry per CDR3 protein, called by TCRdb with MiXCR from the multiplex PCR reads. The top ten clones hold 44% of a sample with 95,000 to 110,000 distinct CDR3 sequences, 25% to 35% of them seen once. Specimen: glioma tissue, nonneoplastic brain tissue, or PBMCs (not recorded which). The receptors were gathered from a human donor with low-grade glioma or glioblastoma, undergoing nonglioma brain surgery, or in good health (not recorded which). Both conserved end residues are part of each CDR3. The order of the fields is CDR3 length, clone size, D gene, V gene, J gene, CDR3 DNA, CDR3 protein. The D gene is left open where the match is weak. Rows give clone size only sometimes, using once, few, many, or a class for an expanded clone.

>15|many|NA|TRBV28|TRBJ1-1
TGTGCCAGCAGTTCACAGGACAGCCGGGGCGCTGAAGCTTTCTTT
CASSSQDSRGAEAFF
>15|many|NA|TRBV6-1|TRBJ2-7
TGTGCCAGCAGGTCCGAGGGATTAGGGACCTACGAGCAGTACTTC
CASRSEGLGTYEQYF
>14|once|NA|TRBV27|TRBJ2-1
TGTGCCACCTTGCGCAGCCTGGACTCCTATGAGCAGTTCTTC
CATLRSLDSYEQFF
>14|NA|NA|TRBV27|TRBJ2-5
TGTGCCAGCGGTTTAGGGACGATGCGAGAGACCCAGTACTTC
CASGLGTMRETQYF
>18|many|TRBD2|TRBV28|TRBJ2-1
TGTGCCAGCAGTTTATCATTCAGTAGCGCGGGGGGGCTCAATGAGCAGTTCTTC
CASSLSFSSAGGLNEQFF
>14|few|NA|TRBV20-1|TRBJ2-2
TGCAGTGCTAGAGGCACTAGCAACACCGGGGAGCTGTTTTTT
CSARGTSNTGELFF
>16|many|TRBD2|TRBV15|TRBJ2-1
TGTGCCACCAGCAGACATGGGACTAGCGGGCGGGATGAGCAGTTCTTC
CATSRHGTSGRDEQFF
>13|many|TRBD1|TRBV7-6|TRBJ2-3
TGTGCCAGCAGCTCGACAGGGGGTGATACGCAGTATTTT
CASSSTGGDTQYF
>12|many|NA|TRBV2|TRBJ1-2
TGTGCCAGCGGGCAGGAGAACTATGGCTACACCTTC
CASGQENYGYTF
>14|few|TRBD2|TRBV10-3|TRBJ2-3
TGTGCCATCAGTGGGCGGGGGGCCACAGATACGCAGTATTTT
CAISGRGATDTQYF
>17|many|NA|TRBV15|TRBJ2-7
TGTGCCACCAGCAGATCTTGGCTGGAGGGATCGGCTGACGAGCAGTACTTC
CATSRSWLEGSADEQYF
>15|many|NA|TRBV5-8|TRBJ2-7
TGTGCCAGCAGCTTCCACGGACAGAGCACCTACGAGCAGTACTTC
CASSFHGQSTYEQYF
>15|many|NA|TRBV6-1|TRBJ1-2
TGTGCCAGCAGTGAAGGGACAACAGCTAACTATGGCTACACCTTC
CASSEGTTANYGYTF
>15|once|NA|TRBV7-2|TRBJ2-7
TGTGCCAGCAGCTTCGACGGGGCTCAAGCCTACGAGCAGTACTTC
CASSFDGAQAYEQYF
>16|many|NA|TRBV6-2/TRBV6-3|TRBJ2-6
TGTGCCAGCAGTTACTCGGAGATCGCTGGGGCCAACGTCCTGACTTTC
CASSYSEIAGANVLTF
>14|few|TRBD1|TRBV10-3|TRBJ1-2
TGTGCCATCACCGAGGGACAGGGCCAGTATGGCTACACCTTC
CAITEGQGQYGYTF